The 30 T cell receptor beta chains below were found in one sample sequenced in a study of cytomegalovirus exposure and HLA in healthy donors. PCR employed 60 Vbeta and 13 Jbeta primers. Sequencing used immunoSEQ multiplex PCR; TCRdb keeps in-frame clones, though not all of them. The sample contains some 200,000 clones, approximately 81% of which appear only once. Sequences were obtained from PBMCs. The receptors were gathered from a man in his fifties in good health and CMV-seronegative.

The chain links TRBV30 to TRBJ2-7; tentatively, D is TRBD2 (5 bases). This CDR3 spans 12 amino acids. The V and J ends lost 4 bases and 2 bases respectively, with 9 bases between them. Germline V CDR1 and CDR2: GTSNPN, SVGIG (reference sequence). The CDR3 reads CAWKRGPYEQYF. The CDR3 DNA follows: TGTGCCTGGAAGCGAGGGCCCTACGAGCAGTACTTC.

The V and J genes are TRBV4-1 and TRBJ1-3; TRBD1 aligns across 8 bases. Germline V CDR1 and CDR2: MGHRA, YSYEKL. The ends lost 3 bases at V and 0 bases at J; junction bases unmatched: 16. This CDR3 region has 20 residues. The chain's CDR3 is CASSQPTSDRGTRSGNTIYF. The CDR3 DNA sequence: TGCGCCAGCAGCCAGCCCACGAGTGACAGGGGAACCCGCTCTGGAAACACCATATATTTT.

This clone has more than one count but fewer than ten. This chain joins TRBV6-1 and TRBJ1-6; TRBD1 agrees at 11 bases. The CDR3 spans 15 residues. V was pared by 10 bases and J by 4 bases, with 6 bases of the junction left unmatched. The germline gives CDR1 MNHNS, CDR2 SASEGT. This CDR3 is CAILDRGPYNSPLHF. The CDR3 DNA follows: TGTGCCATCCTGGACAGGGGGCCGTATAATTCACCCCTCCACTTT.

This clone was seen more than once but under ten times. V gene TRBV7-2 combines with J gene TRBJ1-2, with D unresolved. Germline assignment: CDR1 SGHTA and CDR2 FQGNSA. Trimming pared 6 bases from V and 2 bases from J, leaving 7 bases between. This CDR3 region has 12 residues. As DNA, the CDR3 is TGTGCCAGCAGTGACATCAACTATGGCTACACCTTC. Protein: CASSDINYGYTF.

V is TRBV7-3 and J is TRBJ1-2; 7 nucleotides align to TRBD1. CDR1 is SGHTA and CDR2 is FQGTGA in the germline V gene. The trim removed 2 bases at V and 6 bases at J, leaving 6 bases unmatched. The CDR3 extends over 14 amino acids. The CDR3 here is CASSLGQVVHGYTF. CDR3 nucleotide sequence: TGTGCCAGCAGCTTAGGACAGGTGGTACATGGCTACACCTTC.

The rearrangement uses TRBV27 and TRBJ2-7; D remains ambiguous. CDR1 is MNHEY and CDR2 is SMNVEV in the germline V gene (reference sequence). V lost 3 bases, J lost 7 bases, and 19 bases lay in between. This CDR3 comprises 15 residues. CDR3 sequence: CASSFTERRNREQYF. The DNA of the CDR3 is TGTGCCAGCAGTTTTACGGAAAGGAGAAATCGGGAGCAGTACTTC.

The chain links TRBV27 to TRBJ2-7, with D uncertain. The germline V gene has CDR1 MNHEY and CDR2 SMNVEV (reference sequence). V lost 3 bases, J lost 0 bases, and 9 bases lay in between. There are 14 residues in the CDR3. Here the CDR3 DNA reads TGTGCCAGCAGTTTTGGCCGGAGCTCCTACGAGCAGTACTTC. It encodes CASSFGRSSYEQYF.

The chain links TRBV14 to TRBJ1-2; D is undetermined. CDR1 SGHDN and CDR2 FVKESK come from the germline V gene. The CDR3 spans 13 residues. Trimming stripped 1 base from V and 8 bases from J, with 11 bases between. In DNA, the CDR3 is TGTGCCAGCAGCCAAGTCGGAGGATTCGGCTACACCTTC. As protein: CASSQVGGFGYTF.

The chain has TRBV6-1 and TRBJ2-7; no clear D gene. The CDR3 has 13 amino acids. CDR1 and CDR2 from the germline V gene are MNHNS and SASEGT. V lost 3 bases, J lost 3 bases, and 9 bases lay in between. In nucleotides, the CDR3 is TGTGCCAGCAGTGATTTTCAGTACTACGAGCAGTACTTC. Translating gives CASSDFQYYEQYF.

This clone was seen just once. The V and J genes are TRBV30 and TRBJ1-4; 7 bases agree with TRBD1. V was pared by 3 bases and J by 7 bases, with 2 bases of the junction left unmatched. The CDR3 spans 12 residues. In germline, CDR1 is GTSNPN, CDR2 SVGIG (reference sequence). The CDR3 is CAWRSGGEKLFF. CDR3 in DNA: TGTGCCTGGAGATCAGGGGGTGAAAAACTGTTTTTT. Full variable domain (remainder filled in from reference TRBV30 and TRBJ1-4): SQTIHQWPATLVQPVGSPLSLECTVEGTSNPNLYWYRQAAGRGLQLLFYSVGIGQISSEVPQNLSASRPQDRQFILSSKKLLLSDSGFYLCAWRSGGEKLFFGSGTQLSVL.

V is TRBV5-1 and J is TRBJ2-7; 8 bases map to TRBD1. Germline V gives CDR1 SGHRS, CDR2 YFSETQ. J was trimmed by 2 bases and V by 0 bases; bases with no gene match: 4. The CDR3 runs 15 residues. As DNA, the CDR3 is TGCGCCAGCAGCTTGGTCCCGGGACAGGCCTACGAGCAGTACTTC. Its translation: CASSLVPGQAYEQYF.

Concerning this clone: An end of the junction does not agree with germline; a read error may underlie this. The rearrangement uses TRBV11-3 and TRBJ2-3; TRBD2 matches 13 bases. This CDR3 is 18 amino acids long. CDR1 is SGHNT, CDR2 YENEEA, per germline. This chain's CDR3 is CASSPGTSGEPSTDMQYF. DNA for the CDR3: TGTGCCAGCAGCCCCGGGACTAGCGGGGAACCTAGCACAGATATGCAGTATTTT. Full variable domain (remainder filled in from reference TRBV11-3 and TRBJ2-3): EAGVVQSPRYKIIEKKQPVAFWCNPISGHNTLYWYLQNLGQGPELLIRYENEEAVDDSQLPKDRFSAERLKGVDSTLKIQPAELGDSAVYLCASSPGTSGEPSTDMQYFGPGTRLTVL.

V is TRBV13 and J is TRBJ2-7; no clear D. This CDR3 spans 13 amino acids. The germline V gene encodes CDR1 PRHDT and CDR2 FYEKMQ (reference sequence). V dropped 0 bases and J dropped 2 bases, with 5 bases sitting between them. This chain's CDR3 is CASSLGHTYEQYF. The CDR3, as DNA: TGTGCCAGCAGCTTAGGACACACCTACGAGCAGTACTTC. The entire variable domain, with the rest obtained from reference TRBV13 and TRBJ2-7, is as follows: AAGVIQSPRHLIKEKRETATLKCYPIPRHDTVYWYQQGPGQDPQFLISFYEKMQSDKGSIPDRFSAQQFSDYHSELNMSSLELGDSALYFCASSLGHTYEQYFGPGTRLTVT.

The chain recombines TRBV21-1 with TRBJ1-2; the D call in the table, TRBD1, was not verified against the DNA. TRBV21-1 corresponds to a pseudogene. The CDR3 is 15 residues long. The CDR3 reads CASSKWTGANYGYTF. In DNA form, the CDR3 reads TGTGCCAGCAGCAAGTGGACAGGAGCTAACTATGGCTACACCTTC.

The CDR3 reads CASSSYGPNYEQYF. The CDR3 DNA reads TGTGCCAGCAGCTCATATGGGCCGAACTACGAGCAGTACTTC. The chain employs TRBV7-2 and TRBJ2-7; D is unresolved. The CDR3 is 14 amino acids. V was shortened by 4 bases and J by 3 bases, with 13 bases between the two germline ends. Germline V gene data show CDR1 as SGHTA and CDR2 as FQGNSA.

The chain employs TRBV19 and TRBJ1-2; 9 nucleotides match TRBD1. V lost 1 base, J lost 7 bases, and 7 bases stayed unmatched. Germline values: CDR1 LNHDA, CDR2 SQIVND (reference sequence). The CDR3 runs to 15 residues. CDR3 sequence reads: CASSIGGQGLRGYTF. The CDR3 DNA reads TGTGCCAGTAGTATAGGAGGACAGGGGTTGCGTGGCTACACCTTC.

This rearrangement joins TRBV7-9 to TRBJ1-4; 8 bases fit TRBD1. The CDR3 totals 18 residues. Germline values: CDR1 SEHNR, CDR2 FQNEAQ (reference sequence). The trim removed 2 bases at V and 7 bases at J, leaving 15 bases unmatched. The CDR3 coding sequence is TGTGCCAGCAGCTTATTTGGGACAGGAGGGATAAGGGGTGAAAAACTGTTTTTT. It yields the protein CASSLFGTGGIRGEKLFF.

This chain connects TRBV5-1 to TRBJ1-2; 8 positions agree with TRBD1. Germline values: CDR1 SGHRS, CDR2 YFSETQ. After removal of 5 bases from V and 4 bases from J, the junction contained 4 bases not matched to a gene. The CDR3 runs to 13 residues. The CDR3 sequence: CASSGQGSYGYTF. CDR3 coding DNA: TGCGCCAGCAGTGGACAGGGAAGCTATGGCTACACCTTC.

The rearrangement joins TRBV5-5 to TRBJ2-2; no clear D. Trimming pared 4 bases from V and 4 bases from J, leaving 17 bases between. CDR1 is SGHKS and CDR2 is YYEKEE in the germline V gene (reference sequence). CDR3 length equals 16 residues. The CDR3 DNA is TGTGCCAGCAGCCGAGTTTCAGGTTTAGGCACCGGGGAGCTGTTTTTT. Its translation: CASSRVSGLGTGELFF.

The chain uses TRBV6-5 and TRBJ2-7, with a weak D call TRBD1 (5 bases). The CDR3 has 11 residues. Germline-derived CDR1 and CDR2 are MNHEY and SVGAGI. In nucleotides, the CDR3 is TGTAAAGGGGAACAGAAGGACGAGCAGTACTTC. The encoded protein is CKGEQKDEQYF.

The chain joins TRBV18 to TRBJ2-7; 7 nucleotides align to TRBD1. CDR3 length equals 14 residues. J gave up 0 bases and V 5 bases, and 4 bases lay outside the gene matches. CDR1 and CDR2 from the germline V gene are KGHSH and LQKENI. This CDR3 is CASSTGTDSYEQYF. CDR3 nucleotides: TGTGCCAGCTCAACCGGGACAGACTCCTACGAGCAGTACTTC.

The J gene is TRBJ2-5, the V gene TRBV7-9; TRBD1 is a possible D gene (5 bases). Trimming shortened V by 0 bases and J by 5 bases, and 13 bases separated the two germline ends. CDR3 length equals 15 residues. Germline CDR1 and CDR2: SEHNR and FQNEAQ (reference sequence). The CDR3 DNA sequence: TGTGCCAGCAGCTTAGCGGGCAGGGCGAGGGAGACCCAGTACTTC. Translating it yields CASSLAGRARETQYF.

The CDR3 region has the DNA TGTGCCAGCAGCTTAGCGGGAGTCACCGGGGAGCTGTTTTTT. Translated: CASSLAGVTGELFF. This chain links TRBV7-9 with TRBJ2-2; TRBD2 might be the D (5 bases). Between the trimmed V and J ends, which lost 0 bases and 4 bases, there was a span of 6 bases. CDR1 SEHNR and CDR2 FQNEAQ come from the germline V gene (reference sequence). The CDR3 covers 14 residues.

This rearrangement joins TRBV7-2 to TRBJ2-1, with D perhaps TRBD2 (6 bases). The CDR3 covers 12 residues. V was clipped by 5 bases and J by 15 bases, with 17 bases between them. Per germline, CDR1 SGHTA and CDR2 FQGNSA. The CDR3 here is CASSPGGGSLFF. The CDR3 bases are TGTGCCAGCAGCCCCGGGGGAGGCTCTCTGTTCTTC.

The chain recombines TRBV30 with TRBJ1-2; 10 bases align to TRBD1. V lost 3 bases, J lost 7 bases, and 5 bases stayed unmatched. Germline V gene sequence: CDR1 GTSNPN, CDR2 SVGIG (reference sequence). The CDR3 consists of 13 residues. As DNA, the CDR3 is TGTGCCTGGAGCTTCGGACAGGGGGGTGGCTACACCTTC. Translation: CAWSFGQGGGYTF.

The V gene is TRBV6-5, the J gene TRBJ1-2; D remains ambiguous. Per the germline V gene, CDR1 is MNHEY and CDR2 is SVGAGI. This CDR3 has 10 residues. The V and J ends lost 6 bases and 5 bases respectively, with 4 bases between them. For the CDR3, the DNA is TGTGCCAGCAGATCTTATGGCTACACCTTC. Protein: CASRSYGYTF.

This clone was seen a handful of times. The V call is TRBV5-5, the J call TRBJ2-7, with TRBD2 identical over 15 bases. CDR1 SGHKS and CDR2 YYEKEE come from the germline V gene (reference sequence). After removal of 7 bases from V and 7 bases from J, the junction contained 18 bases not matched to a gene. The CDR3 loop spans 18 amino acids. CDR3 loop: CASRYRDAGLAGGLEQYF. The CDR3 coding sequence is TGTGCCAGCCGCTACCGAGACGCCGGACTAGCGGGGGGGCTTGAGCAGTACTTC.

CDR3 nucleotides: TGTGCCAGCTCACCACAGGGGTCGGCCAAGGCCATGAACACTGAAGCTTTCTTT. Its translation is CASSPQGSAKAMNTEAFF. This chain joins TRBV18 and TRBJ1-1; D perhaps matches TRBD1 (5 bases). Germline V gene lookup returns CDR1 KGHSH and CDR2 LQKENI. Trimming removed 1 base from V and 0 bases from J, with 18 bases in between. This CDR3 is built from 18 residues.

The CDR3 here is CASSLVGTGGGEQFF. CDR3 bases: TGTGCCAGCAGCTTAGTGGGGACTGGAGGCGGTGAGCAGTTCTTC. The chain has TRBV7-9 and TRBJ2-1; possible D gene TRBD2, 6 bases. Germline V gives CDR1 SEHNR, CDR2 FQNEAQ (reference sequence). Trimming stripped 1 base from V and 9 bases from J, with 16 bases between. CDR3 length equals 15 residues. Filled out from reference TRBV7-9 and TRBJ2-1, the complete variable domain reads DTGVSQNPRHKITKRGQNVTFRCDPISEHNRLYWYRQTLGQGPEFLTYFQNEAQLEKSRLLSDRFSAERPKGSFSTLEIQRTEQGDSAMYLCASSLVGTGGGEQFFGPGTRLTVL.

V is TRBV7-9 and J is TRBJ2-3; D might be TRBD1 (5 bases). CDR3 length equals 14 residues. From germline, CDR1 is SEHNR and CDR2 FQNEAQ (reference sequence). Trimming cost V 1 base and J 3 bases, with 8 bases left between them. Here the CDR3 DNA reads TGTGCCAGCAGCTTAGGGACATGGACAGATACGCAGTATTTT. The encoded protein is CASSLGTWTDTQYF. Full variable domain (remainder filled in from reference TRBV7-9 and TRBJ2-3): DTGVSQNPRHKITKRGQNVTFRCDPISEHNRLYWYRQTLGQGPEFLTYFQNEAQLEKSRLLSDRFSAERPKGSFSTLEIQRTEQGDSAMYLCASSLGTWTDTQYFGPGTRLTVL.